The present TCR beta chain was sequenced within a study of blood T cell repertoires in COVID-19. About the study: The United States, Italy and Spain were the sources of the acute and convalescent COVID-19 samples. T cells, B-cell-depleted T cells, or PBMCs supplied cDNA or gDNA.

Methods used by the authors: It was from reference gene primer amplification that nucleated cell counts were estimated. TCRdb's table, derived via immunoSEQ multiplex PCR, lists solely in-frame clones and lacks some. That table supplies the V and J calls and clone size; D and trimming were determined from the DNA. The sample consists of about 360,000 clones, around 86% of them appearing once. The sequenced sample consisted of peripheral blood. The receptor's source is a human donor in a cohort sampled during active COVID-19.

The CDR3 loop is CASSLSTSRGNEQFF. CDR3 nucleotides: TGTGCCAGCAGTTTATCGACATCCCGTGGGAATGAGCAGTTCTTC. The V call is TRBV27, the J call TRBJ2-1; no clear D. The V gene lost 0 bases and the J gene lost 7 bases, with 13 bases spanning the gap. Germline CDR1 is MNHEY and CDR2 is SMNVEV (reference sequence). This CDR3 spans 15 amino acids.